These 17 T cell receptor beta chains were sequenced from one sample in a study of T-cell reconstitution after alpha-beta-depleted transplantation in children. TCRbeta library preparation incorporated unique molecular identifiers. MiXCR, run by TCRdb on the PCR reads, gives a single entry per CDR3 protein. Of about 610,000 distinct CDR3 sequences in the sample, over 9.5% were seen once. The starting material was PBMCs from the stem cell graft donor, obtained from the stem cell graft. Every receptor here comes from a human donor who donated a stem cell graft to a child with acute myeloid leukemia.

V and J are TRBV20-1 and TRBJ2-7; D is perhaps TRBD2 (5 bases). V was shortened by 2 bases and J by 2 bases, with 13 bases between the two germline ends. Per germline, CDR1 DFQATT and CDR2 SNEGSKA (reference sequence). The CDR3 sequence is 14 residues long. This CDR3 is CSARPSGAPYEQYF. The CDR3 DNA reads TGCAGTGCTAGACCAAGCGGAGCCCCCTACGAGCAGTACTTC.

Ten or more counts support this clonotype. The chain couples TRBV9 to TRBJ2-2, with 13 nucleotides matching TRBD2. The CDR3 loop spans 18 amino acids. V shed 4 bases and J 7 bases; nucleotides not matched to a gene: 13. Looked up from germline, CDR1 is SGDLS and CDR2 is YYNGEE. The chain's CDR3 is CASSPPPLAGGPVGELFF. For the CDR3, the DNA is TGTGCCAGCAGCCCCCCCCCACTAGCGGGAGGGCCGGTCGGGGAGCTGTTTTTT.

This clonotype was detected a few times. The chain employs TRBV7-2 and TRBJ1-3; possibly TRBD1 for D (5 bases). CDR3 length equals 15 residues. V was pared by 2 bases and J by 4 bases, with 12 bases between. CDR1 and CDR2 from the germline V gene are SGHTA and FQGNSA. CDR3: CASSLRWDAGNTIYF. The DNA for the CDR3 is TGTGCCAGCAGCTTACGGTGGGACGCGGGAAACACCATATATTTT. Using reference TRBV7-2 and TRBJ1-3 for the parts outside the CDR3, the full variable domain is GAGVSQSPSNKVTEKGKDVELRCDPISGHTALYWYRQSLGQGLEFLIYFQGNSAPDKSGLPSDRFSAERTGGSVSTLTIQRTQQEDSAVYLCASSLRWDAGNTIYFGEGSWLTVV.

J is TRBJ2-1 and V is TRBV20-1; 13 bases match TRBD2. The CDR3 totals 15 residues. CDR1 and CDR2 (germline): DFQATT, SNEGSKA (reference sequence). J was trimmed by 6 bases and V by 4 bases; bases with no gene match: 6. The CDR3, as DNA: TGCAGTGCTATTATAGGGACTAGCGGGACCAATGAGCAGTTCTTC. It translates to CSAIIGTSGTNEQFF.

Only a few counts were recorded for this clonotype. CDR3 sequence reads: CATLRSSGRGGRYYNEQFF. CDR3 coding DNA: TGTGCCACCCTCAGAAGTAGCGGGAGGGGTGGACGCTACTACAATGAGCAGTTCTTC. The chain joins TRBV6-4 to TRBJ2-1; 11 bases line up with TRBD2. From germline, CDR1 is MRHNA and CDR2 SNTAGT. The trim removed 10 bases at V and 3 bases at J, leaving 20 bases unmatched. This CDR3 contains 19 residues.

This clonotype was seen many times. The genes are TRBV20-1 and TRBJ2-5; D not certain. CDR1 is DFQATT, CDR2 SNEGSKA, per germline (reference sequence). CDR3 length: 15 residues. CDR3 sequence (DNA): TGCAGCCAGTCGGACCTTTCCTCTTTTCAAGAGACCCAGTACTTC. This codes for CSQSDLSSFQETQYF.

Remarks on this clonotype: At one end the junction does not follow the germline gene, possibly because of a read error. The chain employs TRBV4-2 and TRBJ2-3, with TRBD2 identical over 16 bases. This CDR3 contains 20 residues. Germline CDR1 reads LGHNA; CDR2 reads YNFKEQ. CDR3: CASSKEPGTSGRALTDTQYF. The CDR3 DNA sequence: TGTGCCAGCAGCAAAGAACCCGGGACTAGCGGGAGGGCCCTCACAGATACGCAGTATTTT.

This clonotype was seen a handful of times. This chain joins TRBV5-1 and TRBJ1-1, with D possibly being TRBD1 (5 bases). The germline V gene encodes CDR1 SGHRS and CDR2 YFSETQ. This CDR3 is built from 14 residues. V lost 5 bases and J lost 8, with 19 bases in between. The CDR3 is CASSPGPPGWEAFF. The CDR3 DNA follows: TGCGCCAGCAGTCCGGGTCCCCCAGGGTGGGAAGCTTTCTTT. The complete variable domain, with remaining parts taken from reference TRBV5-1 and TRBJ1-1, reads KAGVTQTPRYLIKTRGQQVTLSCSPISGHRSVSWYQQTPGQGLQFLFEYFSETQRNKGNFPGRFSGRQFSNSRSEMNVSTLELGDSALYLCASSPGPPGWEAFFGQGTRLTVV.

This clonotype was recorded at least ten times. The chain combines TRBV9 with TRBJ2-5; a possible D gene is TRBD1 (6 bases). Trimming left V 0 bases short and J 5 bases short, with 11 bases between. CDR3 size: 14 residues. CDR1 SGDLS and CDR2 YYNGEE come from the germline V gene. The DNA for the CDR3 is TGTGCCAGCAGCGTAGTAGGGGGAGATGAGACCCAGTACTTC. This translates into CASSVVGGDETQYF.

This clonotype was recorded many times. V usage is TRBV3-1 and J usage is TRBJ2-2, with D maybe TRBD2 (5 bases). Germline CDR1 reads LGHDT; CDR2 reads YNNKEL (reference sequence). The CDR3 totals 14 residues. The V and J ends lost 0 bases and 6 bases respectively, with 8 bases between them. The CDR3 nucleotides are TGTGCCAGCAGCCAAGATCTCGGGGCCGGGGAGCTGTTTTTT. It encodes CASSQDLGAGELFF.

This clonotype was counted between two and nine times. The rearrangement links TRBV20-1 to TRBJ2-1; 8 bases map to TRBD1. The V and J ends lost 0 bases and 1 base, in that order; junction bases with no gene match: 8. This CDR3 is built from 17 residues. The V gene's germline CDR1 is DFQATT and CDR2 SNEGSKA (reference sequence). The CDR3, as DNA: TGCAGTGCTAGAGATCAATTTGGGACAGGATCCTACAATGAGCAGTTCTTC. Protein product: CSARDQFGTGSYNEQFF.

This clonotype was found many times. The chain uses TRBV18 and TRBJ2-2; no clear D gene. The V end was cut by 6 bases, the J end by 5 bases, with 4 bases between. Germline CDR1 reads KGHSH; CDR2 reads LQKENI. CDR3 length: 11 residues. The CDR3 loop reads CASSETGELFF. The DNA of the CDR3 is TGTGCCAGCTCTGAGACCGGGGAGCTGTTTTTT.

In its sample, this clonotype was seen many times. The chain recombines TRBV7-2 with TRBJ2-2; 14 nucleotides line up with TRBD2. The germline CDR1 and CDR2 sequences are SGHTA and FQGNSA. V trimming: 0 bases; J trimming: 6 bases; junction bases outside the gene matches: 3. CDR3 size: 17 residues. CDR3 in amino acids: CASSLAGTSGSPGELFF. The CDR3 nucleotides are TGTGCCAGCAGCTTAGCGGGGACTAGCGGGAGTCCCGGGGAGCTGTTTTTT.

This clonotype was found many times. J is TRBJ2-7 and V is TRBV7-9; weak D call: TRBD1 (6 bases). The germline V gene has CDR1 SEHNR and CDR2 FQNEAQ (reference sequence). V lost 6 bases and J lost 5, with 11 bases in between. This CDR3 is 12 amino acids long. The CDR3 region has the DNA TGTGCCAGCAGTGCAACAGGGAACGAGCAGTACTTC. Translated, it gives CASSATGNEQYF.

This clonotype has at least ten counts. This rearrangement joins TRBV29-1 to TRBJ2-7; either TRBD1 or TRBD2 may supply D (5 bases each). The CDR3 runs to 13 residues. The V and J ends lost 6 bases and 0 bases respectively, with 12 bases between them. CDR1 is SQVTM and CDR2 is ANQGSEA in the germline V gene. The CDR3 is CSVGVVASYEQYF. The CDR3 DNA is TGCAGCGTGGGGGTCGTCGCCTCCTACGAGCAGTACTTC.

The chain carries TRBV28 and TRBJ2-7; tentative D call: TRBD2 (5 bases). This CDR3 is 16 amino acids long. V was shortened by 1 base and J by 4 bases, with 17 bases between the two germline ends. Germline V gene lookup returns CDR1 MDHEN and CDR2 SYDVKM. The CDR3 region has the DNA TGTGCCAGCAGTTTATACCGACTACGGCCCGGATACGAGCAGTACTTC. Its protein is CASSLYRLRPGYEQYF.

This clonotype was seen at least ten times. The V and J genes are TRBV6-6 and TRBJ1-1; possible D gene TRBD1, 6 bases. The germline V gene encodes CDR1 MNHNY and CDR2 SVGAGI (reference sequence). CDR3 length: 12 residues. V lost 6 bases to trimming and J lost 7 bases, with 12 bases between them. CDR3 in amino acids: CASSFTGFEAFF. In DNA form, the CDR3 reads TGTGCCAGCAGCTTCACAGGGTTTGAAGCTTTCTTT.